This entry describes one T cell receptor beta chain. The CDR3 has 15 residues. The germline V gene has CDR1 SGHRS and CDR2 YFSETQ. This sample was taken from a study of T cells expressing NK-cell markers. TCRdb reanalyzed the 5' RACE reads, giving one entry per CDR3 protein sequence and no DNA. Here the sample table reports fewer than 200,000 distinct CDR3 sequences. J is TRBJ2-2 and V is TRBV5-1; TCRdb's D call, TRBD1, is unchecked because there is no DNA. The source material was blood T cells: a sorted CD56 or NKG2C T cell subset, CD4+ or CD8+ T cells, or bulk PBMC T cells (not recorded which). This clonotype was sampled from a woman between 18 and 69 years old in good health. Here the CDR3 reads CASSLGQGIAGELFF.